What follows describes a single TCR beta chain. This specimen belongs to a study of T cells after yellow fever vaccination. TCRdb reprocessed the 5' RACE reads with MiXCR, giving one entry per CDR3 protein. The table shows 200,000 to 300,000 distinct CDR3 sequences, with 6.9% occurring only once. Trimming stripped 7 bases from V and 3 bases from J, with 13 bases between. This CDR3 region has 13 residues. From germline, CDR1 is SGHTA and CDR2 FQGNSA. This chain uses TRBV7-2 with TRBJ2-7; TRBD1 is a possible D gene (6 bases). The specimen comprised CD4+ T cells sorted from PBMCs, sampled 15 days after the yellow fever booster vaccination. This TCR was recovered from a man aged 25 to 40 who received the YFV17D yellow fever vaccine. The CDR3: CASTQGHNYEQYF. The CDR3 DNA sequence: TGTGCCAGCACCCAGGGACATAACTACGAGCAGTACTTC.